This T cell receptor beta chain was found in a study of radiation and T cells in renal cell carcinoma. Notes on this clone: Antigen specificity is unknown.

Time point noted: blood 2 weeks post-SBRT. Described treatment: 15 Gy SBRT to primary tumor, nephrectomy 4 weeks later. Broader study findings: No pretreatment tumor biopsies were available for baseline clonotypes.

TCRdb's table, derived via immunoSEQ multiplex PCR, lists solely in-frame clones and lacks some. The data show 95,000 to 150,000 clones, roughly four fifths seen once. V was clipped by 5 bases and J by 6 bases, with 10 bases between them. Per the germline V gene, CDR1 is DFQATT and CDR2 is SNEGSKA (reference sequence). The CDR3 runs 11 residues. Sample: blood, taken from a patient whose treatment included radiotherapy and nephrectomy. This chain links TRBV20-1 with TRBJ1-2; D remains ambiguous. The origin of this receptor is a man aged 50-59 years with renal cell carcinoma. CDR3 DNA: TGCAGTGCTGCCTTGGCGGATGGCTACACCTTC. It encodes CSAALADGYTF.